This paragraph covers one TCR beta chain sequence. These data belong to a study of blood T cell repertoires in COVID-19. In the authors' methods: Amplification of reference gene primers was used by the study to estimate nucleated cell counts. The repertoire was sequenced with immunoSEQ multiplex PCR; TCRdb's copy has only in-frame clones and lacks some. V, J and clone size are taken as reported in that table, and D and trimming were inferred from the DNA itself. This sample has some 180,000 clones; 75% to 90% occur once, and the top ten carry 6.2%. The germline CDR1 and CDR2 sequences are SGHVS and FQNEAQ. V was cut by 1 base and J by 8 bases, with 14 bases left in between. The CDR3 has 14 residues.

The sequencing sample was made of PBMCs or T cells enriched from blood (not recorded which). This TCR derives from a man between 40 and 49 years old who had recovered from COVID-19. The chain uses TRBV7-8 and TRBJ1-1, with D possibly being TRBD1 (5 bases). The CDR3 coding sequence is TGTGCCAGCAGCTTAGTCCCCGGCCGGGGGGAAGCTTTCTTT. Translating gives CASSLVPGRGEAFF. The whole variable domain, filled in from reference TRBV7-8 and TRBJ1-1, reads GAGVSQSPRYKVAKRGQDVALRCDPISGHVSLFWYQQALGQGPEFLTYFQNEAQLDKSGLPSDRFFAERPEGSVSTLKIQRTQQEDSAVYLCASSLVPGRGEAFFGQGTRLTVV.